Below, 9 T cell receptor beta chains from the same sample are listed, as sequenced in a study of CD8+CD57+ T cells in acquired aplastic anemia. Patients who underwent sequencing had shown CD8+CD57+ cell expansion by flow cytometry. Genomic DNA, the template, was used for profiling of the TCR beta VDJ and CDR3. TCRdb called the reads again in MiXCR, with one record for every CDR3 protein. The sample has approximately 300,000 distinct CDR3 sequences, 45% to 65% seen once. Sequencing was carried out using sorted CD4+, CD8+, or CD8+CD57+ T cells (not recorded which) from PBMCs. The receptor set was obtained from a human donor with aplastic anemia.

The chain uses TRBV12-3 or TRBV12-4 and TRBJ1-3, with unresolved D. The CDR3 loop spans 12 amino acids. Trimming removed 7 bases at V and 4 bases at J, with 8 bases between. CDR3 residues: CASNDRGNTIYF. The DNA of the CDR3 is TGTGCCAGCAACGACCGGGGAAACACCATATATTTT.

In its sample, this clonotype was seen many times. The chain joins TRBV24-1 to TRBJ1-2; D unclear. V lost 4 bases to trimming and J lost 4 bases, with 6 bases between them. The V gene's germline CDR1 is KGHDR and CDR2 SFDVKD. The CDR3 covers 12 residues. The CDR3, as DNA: TGTGCCACCAGTGAGGGATTCTATGGCTACACCTTC. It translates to CATSEGFYGYTF.

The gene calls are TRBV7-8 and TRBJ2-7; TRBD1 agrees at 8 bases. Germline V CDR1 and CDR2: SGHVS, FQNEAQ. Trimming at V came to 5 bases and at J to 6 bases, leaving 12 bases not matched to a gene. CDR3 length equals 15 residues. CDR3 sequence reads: CASSRIGTGTPEQYF. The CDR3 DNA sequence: TGTGCCAGCAGCCGGATTGGGACAGGAACGCCCGAGCAGTACTTC.

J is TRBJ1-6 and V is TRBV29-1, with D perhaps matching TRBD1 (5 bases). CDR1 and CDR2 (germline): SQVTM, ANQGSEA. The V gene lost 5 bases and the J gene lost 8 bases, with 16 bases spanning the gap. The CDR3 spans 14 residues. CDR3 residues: CSVSGGVDDSPLHF. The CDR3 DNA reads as TGCAGCGTTTCTGGGGGAGTGGATGATTCACCCCTCCACTTT.

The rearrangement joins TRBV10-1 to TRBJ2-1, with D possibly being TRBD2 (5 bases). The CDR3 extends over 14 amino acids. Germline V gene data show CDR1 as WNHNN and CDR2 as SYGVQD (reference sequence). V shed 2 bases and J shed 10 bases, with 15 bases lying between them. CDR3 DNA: TGCGCCAGCAGTGAGAGGAGGTCGGCTACGGAGCAGTTCTTC. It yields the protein CASSERRSATEQFF.

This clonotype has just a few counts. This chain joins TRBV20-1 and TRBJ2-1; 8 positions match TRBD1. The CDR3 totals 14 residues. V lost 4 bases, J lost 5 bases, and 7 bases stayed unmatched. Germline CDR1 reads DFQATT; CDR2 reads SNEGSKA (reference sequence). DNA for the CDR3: TGCAGTGCTAAACTCGAGACAGGGGACAATGAGCAGTTCTTC. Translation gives CSAKLETGDNEQFF.

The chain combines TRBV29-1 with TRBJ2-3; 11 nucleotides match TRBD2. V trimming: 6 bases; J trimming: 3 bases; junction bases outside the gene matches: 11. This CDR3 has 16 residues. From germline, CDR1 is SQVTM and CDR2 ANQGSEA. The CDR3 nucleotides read TGCAGCGTGAGAGCCGGACTAGCGGGTCTTACAGATACGCAGTATTTT. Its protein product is CSVRAGLAGLTDTQYF.

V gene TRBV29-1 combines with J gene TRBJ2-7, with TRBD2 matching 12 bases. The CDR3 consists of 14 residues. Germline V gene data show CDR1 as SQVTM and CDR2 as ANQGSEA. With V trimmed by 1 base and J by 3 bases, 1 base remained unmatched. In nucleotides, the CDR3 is TGCAGCGTTGAAGCTAGCGGGAGGGACTACGAGCAGTACTTC. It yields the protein CSVEASGRDYEQYF.

The CDR3 bases are TGTGCCAGCAGGGGGACAGGAAGTTCACCCCTCCACTTT. Residues: CASRGTGSSPLHF. The chain recombines TRBV6-5 with TRBJ1-6, with 8 bases aligning to TRBD1. Per germline, CDR1 MNHEY and CDR2 SVGAGI. Trimming cost V 6 bases and J 9 bases; bases outside gene matches: 4. The CDR3 is 13 residues long.